This T cell receptor beta chain comes out of a study of response to subunit inactivated influenza vaccine. This CDR3 region has 15 residues. V was shortened by 0 bases and J by 6 bases, with 9 bases between the two germline ends. Germline CDR1 KGHSH, CDR2 LQKENI. Study-level points and caveats: Authors suggested each seasonal flu vaccination may recruit only limited numbers of new T cells.

A single record per CDR3 protein comes from TCRdb applying MiXCR to the RT-PCR reads. The table records 650,000 or so distinct CDR3 sequences, 11% to 15% of them present only once. A word on this clonotype: The target antigen is unknown.

The TCR sequence derives from a man aged 50-59 years who received an inactivated influenza vaccine. The chain carries TRBV18 and TRBJ1-6; D might be TRBD1 (5 bases). The sample here was PBMCs from blood, taken approximately 15 days before vaccination. The chain's CDR3 is CASSPPGEGNSPLHF. The CDR3 nucleotides read TGTGCCAGCTCACCACCAGGGGAAGGTAATTCACCCCTCCACTTT.